Many counts were recorded for the clone carrying this TCR beta chain. Antigen unknown. Two oligonucleotides, mixed equimolar, formed the beta constant-region primer covering TRBC1 and TRBC2. Nested alpha and beta constant-region primers with the SP2 primer drove four PCR rounds on ligated cDNA. A 12-nucleotide UMI and the SP2 primer were added to the cDNA 3' end by oligonucleotide ligation. TCRdb ran MiXCR on the UMI-ligation and nested PCR reads and lists one entry per CDR3 protein. Among over 90,000 distinct CDR3 sequences listed, around 11% were seen once. This sample stems from a study of naive and memory T cell subsets. Study results and limitations: A few larger clonotypes appeared in naive repertoires, especially CD8, possibly memory cells re-expressing CD45RA.

CD8 T cells were positively selected from what remained after CD4 positive selection. The sequencing input was naive CD4+ T cells from blood. The source of this sequence is a human donor in good health.

As DNA, the CDR3 is TGTGCCAGCCGGGATACGCCCTACGAGCAGTACTTC. Translating it yields CASRDTPYEQYF. The chain joins TRBV6-6 to TRBJ2-7, with D perhaps TRBD2 (5 bases). The V gene lost 8 bases and the J gene lost 2 bases, with 10 bases spanning the gap. The CDR3 runs 12 residues. Germline assignment: CDR1 MNHNY and CDR2 SVGAGI (reference sequence).